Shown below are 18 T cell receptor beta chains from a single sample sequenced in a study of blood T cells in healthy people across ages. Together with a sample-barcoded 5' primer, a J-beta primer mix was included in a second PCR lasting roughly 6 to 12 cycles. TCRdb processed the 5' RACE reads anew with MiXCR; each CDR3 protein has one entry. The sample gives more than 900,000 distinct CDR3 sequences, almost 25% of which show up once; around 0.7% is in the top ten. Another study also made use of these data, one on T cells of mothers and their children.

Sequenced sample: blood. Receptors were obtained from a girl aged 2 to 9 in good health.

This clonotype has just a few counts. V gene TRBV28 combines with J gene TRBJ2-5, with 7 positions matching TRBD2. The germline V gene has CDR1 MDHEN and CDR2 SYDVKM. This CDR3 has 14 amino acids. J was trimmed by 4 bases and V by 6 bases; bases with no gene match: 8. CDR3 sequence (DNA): TGTGCCAGCAGCCTCGAGCGGGACGGAGAGACCCAGTACTTC. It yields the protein CASSLERDGETQYF.

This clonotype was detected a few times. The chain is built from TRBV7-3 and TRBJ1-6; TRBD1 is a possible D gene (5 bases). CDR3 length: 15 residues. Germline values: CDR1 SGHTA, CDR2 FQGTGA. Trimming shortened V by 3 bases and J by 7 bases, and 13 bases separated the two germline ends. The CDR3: CASSLGGEANSPLHF. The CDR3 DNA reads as TGTGCCAGCAGCTTGGGAGGGGAAGCGAATTCACCCCTCCACTTT.

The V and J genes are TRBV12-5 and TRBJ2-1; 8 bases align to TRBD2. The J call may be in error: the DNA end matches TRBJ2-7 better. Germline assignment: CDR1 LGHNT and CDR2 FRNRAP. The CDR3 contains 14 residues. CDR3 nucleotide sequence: TGTGCTAGTGGGAACGGGGGGGCGTCCTACGAGCAGTACTTC. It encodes CASGNGGASYEQYF.

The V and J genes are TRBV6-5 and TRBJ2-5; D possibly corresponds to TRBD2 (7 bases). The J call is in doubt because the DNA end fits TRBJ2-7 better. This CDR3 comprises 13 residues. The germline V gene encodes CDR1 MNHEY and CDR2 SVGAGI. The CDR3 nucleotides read TGTGCCAGCAGTTCAGGGGCGGGGGCCGAGCAGTACTTC. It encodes CASSSGAGAEQYF.

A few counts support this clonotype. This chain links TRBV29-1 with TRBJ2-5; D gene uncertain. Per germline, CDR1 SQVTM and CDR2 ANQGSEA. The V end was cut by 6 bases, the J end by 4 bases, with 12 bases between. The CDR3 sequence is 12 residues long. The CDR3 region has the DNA TGCAGCGTGAAGAGAAACGGAGAGACCCAGTACTTC. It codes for CSVKRNGETQYF. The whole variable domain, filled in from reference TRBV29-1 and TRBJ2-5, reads SAVISQKPSRDICQRGTSLTIQCQVDSQVTMMFWYRQQPGQSLTLIATANQGSEATYESGFVIDKFPISRPNLTFSTLTVSNMSPEDSSIYLCSVKRNGETQYFGPGTRLLVL.

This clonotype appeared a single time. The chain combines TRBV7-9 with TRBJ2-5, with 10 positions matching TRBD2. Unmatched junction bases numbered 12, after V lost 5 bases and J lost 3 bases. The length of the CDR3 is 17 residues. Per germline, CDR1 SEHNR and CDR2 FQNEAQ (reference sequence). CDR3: CASSVMTSGPLKETQYF. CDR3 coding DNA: TGTGCCAGCAGCGTAATGACTAGCGGGCCTTTAAAAGAGACCCAGTACTTC.

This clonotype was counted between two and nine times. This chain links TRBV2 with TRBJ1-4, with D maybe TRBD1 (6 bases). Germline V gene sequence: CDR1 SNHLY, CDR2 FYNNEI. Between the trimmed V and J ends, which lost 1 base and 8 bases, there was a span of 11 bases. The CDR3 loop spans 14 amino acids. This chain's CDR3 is CASSEDRVREKLFF. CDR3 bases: TGTGCCAGCAGTGAAGACAGGGTTCGGGAAAAACTGTTTTTT.

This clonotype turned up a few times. For the CDR3, the DNA is TGTGCCAGTAGTCGCACAGCCGGGACTATTTTGAATGAGCAGTTCTTC. The encoded protein is CASSRTAGTILNEQFF. V and J are TRBV19 and TRBJ2-1; TRBD2 matches 7 bases. Germline V gene data show CDR1 as LNHDA and CDR2 as SQIVND (reference sequence). The CDR3 contains 16 residues. V dropped 5 bases and J dropped 7; count of bases not matched to a gene: 14. The full variable domain, its missing parts supplied by reference TRBV19 and TRBJ2-1, is DGGITQSPKYLFRKEGQNVTLSCEQNLNHDAMYWYRQDPGQGLRLIYYSQIVNDFQKGDIAEGYSVSREKKESFPLTVTSAQKNPTAFYLCASSRTAGTILNEQFFGPGTRLTVL.

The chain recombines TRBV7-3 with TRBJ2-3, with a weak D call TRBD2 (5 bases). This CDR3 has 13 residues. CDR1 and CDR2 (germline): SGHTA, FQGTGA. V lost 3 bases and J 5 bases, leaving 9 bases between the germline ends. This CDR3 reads CASSFDRGDTQYF. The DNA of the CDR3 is TGTGCCAGCAGCTTTGATCGGGGAGATACGCAGTATTTT.

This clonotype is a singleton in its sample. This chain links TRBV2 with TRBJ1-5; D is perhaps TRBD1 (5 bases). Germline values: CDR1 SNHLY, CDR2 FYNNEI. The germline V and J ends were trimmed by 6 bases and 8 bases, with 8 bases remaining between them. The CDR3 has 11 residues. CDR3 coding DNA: TGTGCCAGCAGGGGAGGGGAGCCCCAGCATTTT. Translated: CASRGGEPQHF.

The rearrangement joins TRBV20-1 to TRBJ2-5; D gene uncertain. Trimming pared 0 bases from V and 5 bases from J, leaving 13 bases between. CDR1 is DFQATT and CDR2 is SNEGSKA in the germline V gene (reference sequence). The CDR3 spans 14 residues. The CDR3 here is CSARDEQVSETQYF. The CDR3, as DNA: TGCAGTGCTAGAGATGAACAAGTTTCCGAGACCCAGTACTTC.

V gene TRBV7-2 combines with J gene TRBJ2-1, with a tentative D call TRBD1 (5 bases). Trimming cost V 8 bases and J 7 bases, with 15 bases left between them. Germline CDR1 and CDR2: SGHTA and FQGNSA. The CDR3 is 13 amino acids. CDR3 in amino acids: CASGRGRINEQFF. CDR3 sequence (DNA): TGTGCCAGCGGTAGGGGAAGGATTAATGAGCAGTTCTTC.

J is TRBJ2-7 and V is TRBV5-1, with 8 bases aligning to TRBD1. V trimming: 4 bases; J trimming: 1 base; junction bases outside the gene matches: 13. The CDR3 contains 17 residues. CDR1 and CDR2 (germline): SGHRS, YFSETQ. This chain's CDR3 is CASSAGAQGVRSYEQYF. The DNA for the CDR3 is TGCGCCAGCAGCGCCGGAGCACAGGGGGTTCGTTCCTACGAGCAGTACTTC.

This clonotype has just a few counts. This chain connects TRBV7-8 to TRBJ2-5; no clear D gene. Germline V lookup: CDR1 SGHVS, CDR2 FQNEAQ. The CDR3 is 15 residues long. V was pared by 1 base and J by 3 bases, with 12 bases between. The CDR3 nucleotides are TGTGCCAGCAGCTTAGAAGGGTCGTCAGAAGAGACCCAGTACTTC. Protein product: CASSLEGSSEETQYF.

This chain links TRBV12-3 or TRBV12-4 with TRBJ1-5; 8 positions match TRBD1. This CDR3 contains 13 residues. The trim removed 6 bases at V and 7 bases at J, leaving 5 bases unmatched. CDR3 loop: CASSLQGVQPQHF. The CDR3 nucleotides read TGTGCCAGCAGCTTACAGGGGGTCCAGCCCCAGCATTTT.

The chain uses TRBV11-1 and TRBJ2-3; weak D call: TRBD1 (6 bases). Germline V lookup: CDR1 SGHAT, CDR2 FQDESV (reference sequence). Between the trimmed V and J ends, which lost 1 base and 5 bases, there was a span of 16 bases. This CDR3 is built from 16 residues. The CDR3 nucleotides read TGTGCCAGCAGCTTAGACCACAGGGTCGGAGGAGATACGCAGTATTTT. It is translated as CASSLDHRVGGDTQYF.

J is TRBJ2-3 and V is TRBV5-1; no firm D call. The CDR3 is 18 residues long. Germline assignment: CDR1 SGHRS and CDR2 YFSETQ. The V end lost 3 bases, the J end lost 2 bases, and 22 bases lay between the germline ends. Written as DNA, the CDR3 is TGCGCCAGCAGCTCGCAGGTAGCCGCGCGACTCTACACAGATACGCAGTATTTT. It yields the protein CASSSQVAARLYTDTQYF.

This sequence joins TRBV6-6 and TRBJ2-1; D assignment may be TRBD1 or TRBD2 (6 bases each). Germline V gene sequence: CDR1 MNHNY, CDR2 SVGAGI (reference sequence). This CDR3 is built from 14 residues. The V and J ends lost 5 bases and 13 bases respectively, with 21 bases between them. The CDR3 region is CASSQGGPGLSQFF. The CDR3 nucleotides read TGTGCCAGCAGTCAAGGGGGACCGGGACTGTCCCAGTTCTTC.